This TCR beta chain originates from a study of T cells after yellow fever vaccination. Study context: Libraries from low-cell-number fractions were prepared with the SMART-Seq v4 Ultra Low Input RNA kit. Study-level points and caveats: Researchers cautioned that FACS-sorted repertoires could harbor abundant clonotypes contaminating from the bulk population.

V shed 0 bases and J shed 5 bases, with 11 bases lying between them. Germline values: CDR1 ENHRY, CDR2 SYGVKD. The length of the CDR3 is 15 residues. TCRdb re-called the 5' RACE reads with MiXCR, one entry per CDR3 protein. The table has about 310,000 distinct CDR3 sequences, roughly 4% seen once. This clonotype has ten or more counts. Its antigen is undetermined. The TCR comes from a man between 18 and 29 years old who received the YFV17D yellow fever vaccine. The material sequenced was PBMCs, taken on the day of the yellow fever booster vaccination. This chain uses TRBV10-3 with TRBJ2-1; possible D gene TRBD1, 5 bases. CDR3 residues: CAISESSGMDNEQFF. Written as DNA, the CDR3 is TGTGCCATCAGTGAGTCGTCAGGGATGGACAATGAGCAGTTCTTC.